This is a list of T cell receptor beta chains from one sample in a study. MiXCR was run by TCRdb on the 5' RACE reads, yielding one entry per CDR3 protein. There are 4,500 to 6,000 distinct CDR3 sequences in the sample; just over 70% occur only once, and 3.5% to 4.5% lies in the top ten. The sample consisted of Tregs sorted from blood. The receptors derive from a female donor with breast cancer. CDR3s include the opening cysteine and the closing phenylalanine or tryptophan. The D gene is left open where the match is weak. Part of the rows lack a size; the others show once, few, many or a class for expanded clones.

CDR3,DNA,D,size,J,V
CASSSQDALVNEQFF,TGTGCCAGCAGCTCCCAGGACGCACTAGTCAATGAGCAGTTCTTC,-,-,TRBJ2-1,TRBV7-3
CASSSPRGFTPYEQYF,TGTGCCAGCAGCTCCCCCAGGGGATTCACCCCCTACGAGCAGTACTTC,-,once,TRBJ2-7,TRBV7-9
CASSPPSGSAEAFF,TGTGCCAGCAGCCCCCCTTCTGGGTCGGCTGAAGCTTTCTTT,-,-,TRBJ1-1,TRBV7-2
CASSYSGGTYGYTF,TGTGCCAGCAGTTACTCGGGAGGCACCTATGGCTACACCTTC,-,few,TRBJ1-2,TRBV6-5
CASSLTDPATGELFF,TGCGCCAGCAGCTTGACAGACCCAGCCACCGGGGAGCTGTTTTTT,-,once,TRBJ2-2,TRBV5-1
CASSQGIGVREAFF,TGCGCCAGCAGCCAAGGGATAGGCGTACGTGAAGCTTTCTTT,-,-,TRBJ1-1,TRBV4-1
CSAPRLAGDYEQYF,TGCAGTGCGCCCCGACTAGCGGGAGATTACGAGCAGTACTTC,TRBD2,-,TRBJ2-7,TRBV20-1
CAWMSLDEQFF,TGTGCCTGGATGTCGTTGGATGAGCAGTTCTTC,-,-,TRBJ2-1,TRBV30
CSASGKRPESFF,TGCAGTGCTAGCGGTAAGCGTCCTGAATCTTTCTTT,-,-,TRBJ1-1,TRBV20-1
CASSQVYGNEQFF,TGCGCCAGCAGCCAAGTCTACGGTAATGAGCAGTTCTTC,-,few,TRBJ2-1,TRBV4-1
CASSQDPGTGEYGYTF,TGTGCCAGCAGCCAAGATCCCGGGACAGGGGAATATGGCTACACCTTC,TRBD1,-,TRBJ1-2,TRBV4-2
CASSRGTGGGTGELFF,TGTGCCAGCAGCCGGGGGACAGGGGGCGGCACCGGGGAGCTGTTTTTT,TRBD1,-,TRBJ2-2,TRBV9
CSARHHTGTSGSTDTQYF,TGCAGTGCTAGGCACCACACCGGGACTAGCGGGAGCACAGATACGCAGTATTTT,TRBD2,-,TRBJ2-3,TRBV20-1
CASSPSGTVYEQYF,TGTGCCAGCAGTCCTAGTGGTACAGTTTACGAGCAGTACTTC,-,-,TRBJ2-7,TRBV12-3/TRBV12-4
CSAREGSGELFF,TGCAGTGCTAGGGAAGGGTCCGGGGAGCTGTTTTTT,-,few,TRBJ2-2,TRBV20-1
CASSYGTGGRNYGYTF,TGTGCCAGCAGTTACGGAACAGGGGGGAGGAACTATGGCTACACCTTC,TRBD1,-,TRBJ1-2,TRBV6-5
CSVEDAGDSYGYTF,TGCAGCGTTGAAGATGCGGGGGACTCATATGGCTACACCTTC,-,-,TRBJ1-2,TRBV29-1
CASSLEGSDRSEAFF,TGCGCCAGCAGCTTGGAGGGAAGTGATAGGTCTGAAGCTTTCTTT,-,-,TRBJ1-1,TRBV5-1
CASSSDFGEYATYGYTF,TGCGCCAGCAGCTCGGATTTCGGGGAGTACGCAACTTATGGCTACACCTTC,-,few,TRBJ1-2,TRBV5-1
CASSLDPLYEQYF,TGTGCCAGCAGCTTAGACCCCCTCTACGAGCAGTACTTC,-,-,TRBJ2-7,TRBV7-6
CASSLDRDHYGHTF,TGTGCCAGCAGTTTGGACAGGGACCACTATGGCCACACCTTC,TRBD1,once,TRBJ1-2,TRBV12-3/TRBV12-4
CASSVATATNSPLHF,TGTGCCAGCAGCGTAGCTACAGCGACGAATTCACCCCTCCACTTT,-,-,TRBJ1-6,TRBV9
CSDGTSDEQFF,TGCAGCGACGGGACTAGCGATGAGCAGTTCTTC,TRBD2,-,TRBJ2-1,TRBV29-1
CASSNSRPEQFF,TGTGCCAGCAGTAACAGCCGTCCGGAGCAGTTCTTC,-,once,TRBJ2-1,TRBV6-2/TRBV6-3
CASSYSEGKYEQYF,TGTGCCAGCAGTTACAGCGAGGGGAAATACGAGCAGTACTTC,-,once,TRBJ2-7,TRBV11-3
CASSSPGQDQPQHF,TGTGCCAGCAGTTCTCCAGGGCAGGATCAGCCCCAGCATTTT,-,-,TRBJ1-5,TRBV27
CASSPGTRYGYTF,TGTGCCAGCAGTCCCGGGACAAGATACGGCTACACCTTC,-,-,TRBJ1-2,TRBV27
CASSQDTGGGETQYF,TGCGCCAGCAGCCAAGATACAGGGGGAGGTGAGACCCAGTACTTC,TRBD1,-,TRBJ2-5,TRBV4-1
CASSYSGVGYEQYF,TGTGCCAGCAGTTACTCGGGCGTGGGGTACGAGCAGTACTTC,-,-,TRBJ2-7,TRBV6-6
CASSLVELAGVNEQFF,TGTGCCAGCAGCTTAGTGGAGCTAGCGGGAGTCAATGAGCAGTTCTTC,TRBD2,-,TRBJ2-1,TRBV7-9
CASSQAVLAGDDTQYF,TGTGCCAGCAGCCAGGCGGTTTTAGCGGGAGACGATACGCAGTATTTT,TRBD2,-,TRBJ2-3,TRBV4-2
CASSILEGFAEAFF,TGCGCCAGCAGCATTCTGGAGGGTTTTGCTGAAGCTTTCTTT,-,once,TRBJ1-1,TRBV5-1
CASSLLQNTEAFF,TGTGCCAGCAGCTTATTACAGAACACTGAAGCTTTCTTT,-,-,TRBJ1-1,TRBV7-6
CASSFGTAYEQYF,TGTGCCAGCAGCTTTGGGACAGCCTACGAGCAGTACTTC,TRBD1,-,TRBJ2-7,TRBV7-9
CASSFGGDSYNEQFF,TGTGCCAGCAGTTTCGGCGGGGACTCCTACAATGAGCAGTTCTTC,-,-,TRBJ2-1,TRBV12-3/TRBV12-4
CSARASVYEQYF,TGCAGTGCTAGAGCTAGCGTCTACGAGCAGTACTTC,-,-,TRBJ2-7,TRBV20-1
CASSPLVLAGYNEQFF,TGTGCCAGCAGTCCTCTAGTTCTAGCGGGCTACAATGAGCAGTTCTTC,TRBD2,-,TRBJ2-1,TRBV27
CASSWNPGNSYEQYF,TGCGCCAGCAGCTGGAACCCCGGGAACTCCTACGAGCAGTACTTC,-,-,TRBJ2-7,TRBV5-1
CASRGDGMNTEAFF,TGCGCCAGCCGAGGGGACGGCATGAACACTGAAGCTTTCTTT,-,-,TRBJ1-1,TRBV5-1
CASSSESEFYNEQFF,TGTGCCAGCAGCTCGGAGAGCGAGTTCTACAATGAGCAGTTCTTC,-,-,TRBJ2-1,TRBV7-6
CSVEAGDIYGYTF,TGCAGCGTTGAAGCCGGGGACATCTATGGCTACACCTTC,-,few,TRBJ1-2,TRBV29-1
CASSTPTGAAGYTF,TGTGCCAGCAGTACGCCGACAGGGGCGGCTGGCTACACCTTC,TRBD1,-,TRBJ1-2,TRBV12-3/TRBV12-4
CASSFGAGGPNEQYF,TGTGCCAGCAGCTTCGGGGCGGGAGGCCCCAACGAGCAGTACTTC,TRBD2,-,TRBJ2-7,TRBV7-6
CAWSLAGTVNTGELFF,TGTGCCTGGAGTCTTGCCGGGACGGTGAACACCGGGGAGCTGTTTTTT,-,-,TRBJ2-2,TRBV30
CASSGGTSGRTDTQYF,TGTGCCAGCAGTGGAGGGACTAGCGGCCGCACAGATACGCAGTATTTT,TRBD2,-,TRBJ2-3,TRBV2
CASRLGRVYEQYF,TGTGCCAGCAGGCTCGGTCGGGTGTACGAGCAGTACTTC,-,once,TRBJ2-7,TRBV12-3/TRBV12-4
CASSTTGEDEKLFF,TGTGCCAGCAGCACGACAGGGGAGGATGAAAAACTGTTTTTT,TRBD1,-,TRBJ1-4,TRBV7-9
CASSKQGYEQFF,TGTGCCAGCAGCAAACAGGGATATGAGCAGTTCTTC,-,once,TRBJ2-1,TRBV7-9
CASSPDSHEGYF,TGTGCCAGCAGCCCGGACAGCCACGAGGGGTACTTC,-,-,TRBJ2-7,TRBV12-3/TRBV12-4
CASSSAGSTYNEQFF,TGTGCCAGCAGCTCCGCCGGGTCAACCTACAATGAGCAGTTCTTC,-,-,TRBJ2-1,TRBV7-6
CASSQVGGFDYEQYF,TGCGCCAGCAGCCAAGTGGGAGGTTTTGATTACGAGCAGTACTTC,-,-,TRBJ2-7,TRBV4-1
CASSYSPGRYEQFF,TGTGCCAGCAGTTACTCCCCGGGACGCTATGAGCAGTTCTTC,-,-,TRBJ2-1,TRBV6-6
CSARARTGGVETQYF,TGCAGTGCTAGAGCCCGGACAGGGGGTGTGGAGACCCAGTACTTC,TRBD1,-,TRBJ2-5,TRBV20-1
CASSPTGEGINEQFF,TGTGCCAGCTCACCAACAGGGGAGGGGATTAATGAGCAGTTCTTC,-,-,TRBJ2-1,TRBV18
CSARDRGREIGEQYF,TGCAGTGCTAGAGATCGGGGCAGGGAAATAGGCGAGCAGTACTTC,-,-,TRBJ2-7,TRBV20-1
CASSLLGLDTEAFF,TGTGCCAGCAGTTTATTAGGCCTGGACACTGAAGCTTTCTTT,-,-,TRBJ1-1,TRBV27